Below, 7 T cell receptor beta chains from the same sample are listed, as sequenced in a study of blood T cell repertoires in COVID-19 (dated by TCRdb to the early 2020s). To prepare the library, the immunoSEQ multiplex PCR assay was applied. TCRdb holds this immuneACCESS table with in-frame rearrangements only. Some clones are missing; in checked studies, unresolved V genes explain under half, and the rest has no known cause. This sample lists a few hundred thousand clones; roughly 90% were detected once. The top ten clones comprise 0.7% to 0.85% of the sample. The sequenced sample was peripheral blood. The receptors were sampled from a woman aged 25 to 39 with acute or convalescent COVID-19.

As regards this clone: At one of its ends the junction is not consistent with the germline gene, which may arise from a read error. The chain recombines TRBV7-7 with TRBJ2-5; weak D call: TRBD1 (6 bases). This CDR3 is 13 amino acids long. Germline CDR1 is SSHAT and CDR2 is FNYEAQ (reference sequence). CDR3 sequence reads: CASSLDRLETQYF. The CDR3, as DNA: TGTGCTAGCAGCTTAGACAGGTTGGAGACCCAGTACTTC.

The CDR3 reads CASRATANTEAFF. The DNA of the CDR3 is TGTGCCAGCAGAGCTACAGCGAACACTGAAGCTTTCTTT. The chain couples TRBV7-3 to TRBJ1-1; D call uncertain. CDR1 is SGHTA, CDR2 FQGTGA, per germline. The CDR3 is 13 amino acids. V lost 6 bases and J 1 base, leaving 9 bases between the germline ends.

This chain joins TRBV7-2 and TRBJ2-5, with D maybe TRBD1 (6 bases). The CDR3 extends over 15 amino acids. V was shortened by 3 bases and J by 2 bases, with 13 bases between the two germline ends. The germline gives CDR1 SGHTA, CDR2 FQGNSA. CDR3 nucleotides: TGTGCCAGCAGCTTTCTTGGGACACAGCAAGAGACCCAGTACTTC. As protein: CASSFLGTQQETQYF.

The CDR3 DNA reads TGTGCCAGCAGCTTAGGGGGGCCTTACAATGAGCAGTTCTTC. As protein: CASSLGGPYNEQFF. V usage is TRBV7-8 and J usage is TRBJ2-1; perhaps TRBD1 as D (6 bases). Per germline, CDR1 SGHVS and CDR2 FQNEAQ. The germline V and J ends were trimmed by 1 base and 4 bases, with 8 bases remaining between them. This CDR3 has 14 residues.

CDR3: CASSLQTGVWNTEAFF. CDR3 bases: TGTGCCAGCTCACTCCAGACAGGGGTGTGGAACACTGAAGCTTTCTTT. The gene calls are TRBV18 and TRBJ1-1; 8 bases fit TRBD1. This CDR3 comprises 16 residues. The V and J ends lost 4 bases and 1 base, in that order; junction bases with no gene match: 8. Germline CDR1 reads KGHSH; CDR2 reads LQKENI. The variable domain in full, with the rest retrieved from reference TRBV18 and TRBJ1-1, is NAGVMQNPRHLVRRRGQEARLRCSPMKGHSHVYWYRQLPEEGLKFMVYLQKENIIDESGMPKERFSAEFPKEGPSILRIQQVVRGDSAAYFCASSLQTGVWNTEAFFGQGTRLTVV.

This rearrangement joins TRBV7-2 to TRBJ1-2; 9 nucleotides match TRBD1. In germline, CDR1 is SGHTA, CDR2 FQGNSA. With V trimmed by 2 bases and J by 7 bases, 5 bases remained unmatched. This CDR3 has 14 residues. The CDR3 sequence is CASSLWTGDGGYTF. The CDR3 DNA is TGTGCCAGCAGCTTATGGACAGGGGACGGTGGCTACACCTTC.

The rearrangement joins TRBV29-1 to TRBJ2-1; perhaps TRBD1 as D (6 bases). Germline-derived CDR1 and CDR2 are SQVTM and ANQGSEA. The CDR3 sequence is 14 residues long. The V and J ends lost 7 bases and 1 base respectively, with 14 bases between them. CDR3 bases: TGCAGCGCTGTCAGAGGGGGTTCCTACAATGAGCAGTTCTTC. Translated: CSAVRGGSYNEQFF.